Shown below are 5 T cell receptor beta chains from a single sample sequenced in a study of cytomegalovirus exposure and HLA in healthy donors. Clones were sequenced by immunoSEQ multiplex PCR, and TCRdb holds only the in-frame ones, with some missing. The sample shows over 120,000 clones, approximately 94% of them seen only once. The sequencing input was PBMCs. The receptors were gathered from a man between 18 and 29 years old in good health and CMV-seropositive.

The V call is TRBV18, the J call TRBJ2-1; 12 bases are shared with TRBD2. The CDR3 length is 15 residues. Germline-derived CDR1 and CDR2 are KGHSH and LQKENI. V dropped 3 bases and J dropped 5; count of bases not matched to a gene: 2. The CDR3 loop reads CASSPGLAGNNEQFF. The CDR3 DNA follows: TGTGCCAGCTCACCGGGACTAGCGGGTAACAATGAGCAGTTCTTC.

This clone was counted once. The rearrangement joins TRBV5-1 to TRBJ2-3, with TRBD1 matching over 9 bases. The germline V gene encodes CDR1 SGHRS and CDR2 YFSETQ. The CDR3 has 17 amino acids. V lost 4 bases, J lost 4 bases, and 13 bases stayed unmatched. In nucleotides, the CDR3 is TGCGCCAGCAGCCCAGTTGGACAGGGGATCAACGCAGATACGCAGTATTTT. This codes for CASSPVGQGINADTQYF. Full variable domain (rest looked up from reference TRBV5-1 and TRBJ2-3): KAGVTQTPRYLIKTRGQQVTLSCSPISGHRSVSWYQQTPGQGLQFLFEYFSETQRNKGNFPGRFSGRQFSNSRSEMNVSTLELGDSALYLCASSPVGQGINADTQYFGPGTRLTVL.

The CDR3 loop reads CASSWDRAYEQYF. The DNA for the CDR3 is TGTGCCAGCAGTTGGGACAGGGCCTACGAGCAGTACTTC. The V gene is TRBV6-1, the J gene TRBJ2-7; TRBD1 agrees at 9 bases. The V and J ends lost 5 bases and 2 bases, in that order; junction bases with no gene match: 1. The CDR3 covers 13 residues. CDR1 is MNHNS and CDR2 is SASEGT in the germline V gene.

This chain uses TRBV27 with TRBJ1-1; D is possibly TRBD1 (5 bases). V dropped 1 base and J dropped 3 bases, with 12 bases sitting between them. Germline CDR1 reads MNHEY; CDR2 reads SMNVEV (reference sequence). The CDR3 runs to 15 residues. Here the CDR3 DNA reads TGTGCCAGCAGTTTATTTGCAGGGAGGCACACTGAAGCTTTCTTT. It codes for CASSLFAGRHTEAFF.

This chain joins TRBV7-2 and TRBJ2-5; TRBD2 aligns across 7 bases. This CDR3 has 16 residues. From germline, CDR1 is SGHTA and CDR2 FQGNSA. Trimming cost V 1 base and J 4 bases; bases outside gene matches: 9. CDR3 loop: CASSLGGGPGLETQYF. The CDR3 DNA is TGTGCCAGCAGCTTAGGGGGAGGGCCTGGGTTAGAGACCCAGTACTTC.